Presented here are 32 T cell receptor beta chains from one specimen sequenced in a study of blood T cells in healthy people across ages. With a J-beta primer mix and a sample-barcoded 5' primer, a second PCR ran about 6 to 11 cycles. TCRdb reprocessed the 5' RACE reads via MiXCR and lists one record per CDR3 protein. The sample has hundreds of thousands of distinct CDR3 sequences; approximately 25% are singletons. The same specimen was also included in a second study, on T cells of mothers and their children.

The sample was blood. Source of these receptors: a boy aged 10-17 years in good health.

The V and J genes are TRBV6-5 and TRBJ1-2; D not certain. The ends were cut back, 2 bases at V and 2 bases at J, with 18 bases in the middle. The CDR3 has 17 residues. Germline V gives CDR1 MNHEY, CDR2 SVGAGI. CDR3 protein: CASSYDTSEGLNYGYTF. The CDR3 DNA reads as TGTGCCAGCAGTTACGATACCTCAGAGGGTCTGAACTATGGCTACACCTTC.

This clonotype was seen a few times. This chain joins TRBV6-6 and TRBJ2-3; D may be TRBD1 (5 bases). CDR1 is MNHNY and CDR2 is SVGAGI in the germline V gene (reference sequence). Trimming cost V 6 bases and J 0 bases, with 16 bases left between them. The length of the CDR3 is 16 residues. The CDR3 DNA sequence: TGTGCCAGCAGCCCGTGGGGCCCATTAAGCACAGATACGCAGTATTTT. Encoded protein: CASSPWGPLSTDTQYF.

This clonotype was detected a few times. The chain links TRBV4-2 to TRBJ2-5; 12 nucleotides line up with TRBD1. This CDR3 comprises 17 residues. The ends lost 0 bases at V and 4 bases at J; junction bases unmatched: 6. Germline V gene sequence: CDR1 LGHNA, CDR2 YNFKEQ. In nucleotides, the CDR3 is TGTGCCAGCAGCCAAGATGTGGGGACAGGGGGCTTAGAGACCCAGTACTTC. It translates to CASSQDVGTGGLETQYF.

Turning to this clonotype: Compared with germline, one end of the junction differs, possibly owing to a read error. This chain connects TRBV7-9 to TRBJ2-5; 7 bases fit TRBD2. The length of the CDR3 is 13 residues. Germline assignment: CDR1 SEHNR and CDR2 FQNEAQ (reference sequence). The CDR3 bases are TGTGCCACCTCGGGGGGACTACAAGAGACCCGGTACTTC. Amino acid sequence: CATSGGLQETRYF.

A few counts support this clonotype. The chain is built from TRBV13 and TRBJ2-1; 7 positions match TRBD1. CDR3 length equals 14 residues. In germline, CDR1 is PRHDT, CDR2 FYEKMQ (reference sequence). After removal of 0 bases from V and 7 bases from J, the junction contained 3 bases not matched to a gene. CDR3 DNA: TGTGCCAGCAGCTTAGGGACAGGGCGTAATGAGCAGTTCTTC. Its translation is CASSLGTGRNEQFF.

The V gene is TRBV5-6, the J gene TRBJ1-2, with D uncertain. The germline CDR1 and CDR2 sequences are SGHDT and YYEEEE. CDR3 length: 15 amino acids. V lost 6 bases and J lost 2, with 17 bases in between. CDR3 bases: TGTGCCAGCATCACTGGTCTAACGGGCAACTATGGCTACACCTTC. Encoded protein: CASITGLTGNYGYTF.

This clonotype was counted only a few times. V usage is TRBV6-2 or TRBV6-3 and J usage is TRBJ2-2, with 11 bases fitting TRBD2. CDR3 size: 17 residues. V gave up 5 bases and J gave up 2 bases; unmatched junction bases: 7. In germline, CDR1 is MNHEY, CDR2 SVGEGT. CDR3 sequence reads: CASSGQGLADNTGELFF. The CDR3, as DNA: TGTGCCAGCAGTGGCCAGGGACTAGCGGACAACACCGGGGAGCTGTTTTTT.

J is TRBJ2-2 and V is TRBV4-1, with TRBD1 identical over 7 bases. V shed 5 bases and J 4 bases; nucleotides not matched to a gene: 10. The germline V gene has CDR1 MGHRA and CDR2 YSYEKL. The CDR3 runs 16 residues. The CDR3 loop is CASSYGQATTTGELFF. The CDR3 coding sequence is TGCGCCAGCAGCTACGGACAGGCCACGACCACCGGGGAGCTGTTTTTT.

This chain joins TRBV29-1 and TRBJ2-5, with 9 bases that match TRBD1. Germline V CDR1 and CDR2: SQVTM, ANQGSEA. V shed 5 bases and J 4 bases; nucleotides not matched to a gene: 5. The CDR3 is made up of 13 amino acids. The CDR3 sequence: CSVRDRVGETQYF. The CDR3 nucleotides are TGCAGCGTTAGGGACAGGGTGGGAGAGACCCAGTACTTC. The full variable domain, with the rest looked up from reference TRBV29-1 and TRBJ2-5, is SAVISQKPSRDICQRGTSLTIQCQVDSQVTMMFWYRQQPGQSLTLIATANQGSEATYESGFVIDKFPISRPNLTFSTLTVSNMSPEDSSIYLCSVRDRVGETQYFGPGTRLLVL.

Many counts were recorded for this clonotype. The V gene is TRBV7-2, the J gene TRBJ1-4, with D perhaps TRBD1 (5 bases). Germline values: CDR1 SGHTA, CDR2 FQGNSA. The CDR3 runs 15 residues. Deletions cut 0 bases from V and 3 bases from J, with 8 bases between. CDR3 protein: CASSLARGANEKLFF. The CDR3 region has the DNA TGTGCCAGCAGCTTAGCGCGGGGGGCTAATGAAAAACTGTTTTTT. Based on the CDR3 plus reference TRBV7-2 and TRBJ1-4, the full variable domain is GAGVSQSPSNKVTEKGKDVELRCDPISGHTALYWYRQSLGQGLEFLIYFQGNSAPDKSGLPSDRFSAERTGGSVSTLTIQRTQQEDSAVYLCASSLARGANEKLFFGSGTQLSVL.

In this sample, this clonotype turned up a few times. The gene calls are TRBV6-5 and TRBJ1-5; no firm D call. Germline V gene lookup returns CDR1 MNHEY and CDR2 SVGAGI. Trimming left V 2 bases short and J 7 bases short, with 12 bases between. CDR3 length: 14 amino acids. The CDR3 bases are TGTGCCAGCAGTTACCAAAAATTTGGCCAGCCCCAGCATTTT. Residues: CASSYQKFGQPQHF.

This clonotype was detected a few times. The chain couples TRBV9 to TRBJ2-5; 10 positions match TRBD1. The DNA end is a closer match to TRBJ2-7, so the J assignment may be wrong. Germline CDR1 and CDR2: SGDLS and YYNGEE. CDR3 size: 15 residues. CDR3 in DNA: TGTGCCAGCAGCGTTGGGACAGGGGACTCCTACGAGCAGTACTTC. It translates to CASSVGTGDSYEQYF.

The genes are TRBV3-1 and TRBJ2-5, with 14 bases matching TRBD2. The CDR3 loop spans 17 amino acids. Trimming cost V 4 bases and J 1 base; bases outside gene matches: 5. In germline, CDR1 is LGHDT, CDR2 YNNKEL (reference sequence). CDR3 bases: TGTGCCAGCAGCCCGAGACTAGCGGGAGGGGGCCAAGAGACCCAGTACTTC. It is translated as CASSPRLAGGGQETQYF.

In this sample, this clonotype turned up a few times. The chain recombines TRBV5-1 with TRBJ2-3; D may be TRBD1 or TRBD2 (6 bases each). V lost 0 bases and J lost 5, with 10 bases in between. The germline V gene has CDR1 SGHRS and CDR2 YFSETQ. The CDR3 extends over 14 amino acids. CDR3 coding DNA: TGCGCCAGCAGCTTGGCGGGGGCCGTAGATACGCAGTATTTT. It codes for CASSLAGAVDTQYF.

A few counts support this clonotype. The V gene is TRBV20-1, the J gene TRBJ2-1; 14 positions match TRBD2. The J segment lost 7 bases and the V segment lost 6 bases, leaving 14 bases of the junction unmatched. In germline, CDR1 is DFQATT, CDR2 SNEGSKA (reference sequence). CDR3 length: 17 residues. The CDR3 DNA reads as TGCAGTGCAACGACAGGTCTGGGACTAGCGGGAGCGAATGAGCAGTTCTTC. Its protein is CSATTGLGLAGANEQFF.

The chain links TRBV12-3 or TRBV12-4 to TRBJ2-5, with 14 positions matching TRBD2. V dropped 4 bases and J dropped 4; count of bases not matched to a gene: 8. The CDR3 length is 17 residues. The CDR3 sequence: CASSSLPGLAGVETQYF. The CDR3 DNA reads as TGTGCCAGCAGTTCACTCCCGGGACTAGCGGGAGTAGAGACCCAGTACTTC.

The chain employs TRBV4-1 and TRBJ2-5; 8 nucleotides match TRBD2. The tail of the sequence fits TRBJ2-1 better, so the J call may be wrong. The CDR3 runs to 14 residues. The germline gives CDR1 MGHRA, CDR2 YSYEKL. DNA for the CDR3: TGCGCCAGCAGCCAAGGGTTGGGACTAGTTGAGCAGTTCTTC. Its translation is CASSQGLGLVEQFF.

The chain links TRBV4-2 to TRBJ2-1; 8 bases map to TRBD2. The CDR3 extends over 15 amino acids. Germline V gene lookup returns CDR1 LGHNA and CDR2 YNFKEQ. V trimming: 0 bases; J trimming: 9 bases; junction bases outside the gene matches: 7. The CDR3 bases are TGTGCCAGCAGCCAAGACGTCCCCACTAGCGGTGAGCAGTTCTTC. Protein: CASSQDVPTSGEQFF.

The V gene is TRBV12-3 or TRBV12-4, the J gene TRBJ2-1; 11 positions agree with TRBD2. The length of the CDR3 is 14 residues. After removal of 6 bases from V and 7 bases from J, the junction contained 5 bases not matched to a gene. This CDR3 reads CASRVAGGSNEQFF. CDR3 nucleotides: TGTGCCAGCAGGGTAGCGGGAGGGTCAAATGAGCAGTTCTTC.

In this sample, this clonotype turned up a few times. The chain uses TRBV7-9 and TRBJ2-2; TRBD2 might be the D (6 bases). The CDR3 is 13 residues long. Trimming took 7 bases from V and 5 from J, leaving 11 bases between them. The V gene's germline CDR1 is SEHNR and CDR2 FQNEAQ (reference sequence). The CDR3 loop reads CASTLGGTGELFF. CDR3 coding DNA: TGTGCCAGCACCCTTGGGGGGACCGGGGAGCTGTTTTTT.

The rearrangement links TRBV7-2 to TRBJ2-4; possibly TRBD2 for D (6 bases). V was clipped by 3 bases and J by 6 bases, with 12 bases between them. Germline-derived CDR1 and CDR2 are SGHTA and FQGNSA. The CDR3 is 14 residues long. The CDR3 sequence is CASSLGGALNIQYF. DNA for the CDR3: TGTGCCAGCAGCTTGGGCGGGGCCCTAAACATTCAGTACTTC.

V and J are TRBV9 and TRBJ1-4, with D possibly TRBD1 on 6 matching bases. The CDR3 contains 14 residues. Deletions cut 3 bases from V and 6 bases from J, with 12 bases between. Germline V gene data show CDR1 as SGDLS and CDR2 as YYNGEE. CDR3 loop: CASSASGGYEKLFF. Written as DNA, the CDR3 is TGTGCCAGCAGCGCGAGCGGGGGCTATGAAAAACTGTTTTTT.

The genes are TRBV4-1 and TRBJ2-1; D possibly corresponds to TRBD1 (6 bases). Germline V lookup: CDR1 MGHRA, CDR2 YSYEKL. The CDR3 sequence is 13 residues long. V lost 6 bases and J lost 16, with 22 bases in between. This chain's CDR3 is CASSGGGAIGKFF. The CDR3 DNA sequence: TGCGCCAGCAGTGGGGGCGGCGCGATTGGCAAATTCTTC.

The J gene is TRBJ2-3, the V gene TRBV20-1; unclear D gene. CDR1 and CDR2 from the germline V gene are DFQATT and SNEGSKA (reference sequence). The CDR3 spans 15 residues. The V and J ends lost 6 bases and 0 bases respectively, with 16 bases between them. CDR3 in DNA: TGCAGTGCCCGCCCTGGTGGAACTAGCACAGATACGCAGTATTTT. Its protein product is CSARPGGTSTDTQYF.

The CDR3 sequence: CASSNQGTANQPQHF. As DNA, the CDR3 is TGTGCCAGCAGTAACCAAGGGACAGCAAATCAGCCCCAGCATTTT. The gene calls are TRBV6-6 and TRBJ1-5, with TRBD1 matching 7 bases. Germline CDR1 reads MNHNY; CDR2 reads SVGAGI (reference sequence). This CDR3 comprises 15 residues. The V and J ends lost 5 bases and 4 bases, in that order; junction bases with no gene match: 8.

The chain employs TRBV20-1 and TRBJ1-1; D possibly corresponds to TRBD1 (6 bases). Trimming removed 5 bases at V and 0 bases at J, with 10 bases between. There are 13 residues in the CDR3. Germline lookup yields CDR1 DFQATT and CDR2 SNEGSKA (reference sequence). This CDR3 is CSALTGLNTEAFF. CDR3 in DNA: TGCAGTGCTCTGACAGGTCTGAACACTGAAGCTTTCTTT.

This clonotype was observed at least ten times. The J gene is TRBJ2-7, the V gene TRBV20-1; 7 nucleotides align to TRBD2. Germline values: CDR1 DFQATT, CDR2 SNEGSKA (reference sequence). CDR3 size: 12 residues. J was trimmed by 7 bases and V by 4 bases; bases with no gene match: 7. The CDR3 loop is CSATWTSREQYF. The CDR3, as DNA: TGCAGTGCTACCTGGACTAGTCGGGAGCAGTACTTC.

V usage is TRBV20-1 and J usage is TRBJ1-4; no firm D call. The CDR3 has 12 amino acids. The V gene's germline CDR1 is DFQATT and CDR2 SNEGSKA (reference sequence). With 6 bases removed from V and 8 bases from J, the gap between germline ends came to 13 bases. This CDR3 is CSARRTGEKLFF. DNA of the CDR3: TGCAGTGCAAGACGAACGGGGGAAAAACTGTTTTTT.

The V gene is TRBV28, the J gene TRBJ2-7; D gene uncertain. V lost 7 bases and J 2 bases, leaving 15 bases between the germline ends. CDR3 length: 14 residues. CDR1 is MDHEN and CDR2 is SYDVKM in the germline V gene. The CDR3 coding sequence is TGTGCCAGCACTCAACTCGGGCCCACCTACGAGCAGTACTTC. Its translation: CASTQLGPTYEQYF.

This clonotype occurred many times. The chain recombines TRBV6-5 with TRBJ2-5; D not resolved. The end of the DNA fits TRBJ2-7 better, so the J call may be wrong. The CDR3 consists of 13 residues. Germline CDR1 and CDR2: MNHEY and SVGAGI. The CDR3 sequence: CASSYDSTYEQYF. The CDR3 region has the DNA TGTGCCAGCAGTTACGACTCAACCTACGAGCAGTACTTC.

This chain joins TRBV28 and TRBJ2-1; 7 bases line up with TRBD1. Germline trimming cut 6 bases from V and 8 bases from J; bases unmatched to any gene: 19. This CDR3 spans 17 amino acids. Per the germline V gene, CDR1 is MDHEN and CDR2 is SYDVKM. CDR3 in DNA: TGTGCCAGCAGCACTACCGCGACAGGGCCCCGTGGCGATGAGCAGTTCTTC. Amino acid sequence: CASSTTATGPRGDEQFF.

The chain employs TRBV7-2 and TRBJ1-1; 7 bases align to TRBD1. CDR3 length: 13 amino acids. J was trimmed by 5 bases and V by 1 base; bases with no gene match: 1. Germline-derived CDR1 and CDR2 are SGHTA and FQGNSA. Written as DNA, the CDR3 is TGTGCCAGCAGCTTAGTACAGGGGACTGAAGCTTTCTTT. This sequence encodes CASSLVQGTEAFF.